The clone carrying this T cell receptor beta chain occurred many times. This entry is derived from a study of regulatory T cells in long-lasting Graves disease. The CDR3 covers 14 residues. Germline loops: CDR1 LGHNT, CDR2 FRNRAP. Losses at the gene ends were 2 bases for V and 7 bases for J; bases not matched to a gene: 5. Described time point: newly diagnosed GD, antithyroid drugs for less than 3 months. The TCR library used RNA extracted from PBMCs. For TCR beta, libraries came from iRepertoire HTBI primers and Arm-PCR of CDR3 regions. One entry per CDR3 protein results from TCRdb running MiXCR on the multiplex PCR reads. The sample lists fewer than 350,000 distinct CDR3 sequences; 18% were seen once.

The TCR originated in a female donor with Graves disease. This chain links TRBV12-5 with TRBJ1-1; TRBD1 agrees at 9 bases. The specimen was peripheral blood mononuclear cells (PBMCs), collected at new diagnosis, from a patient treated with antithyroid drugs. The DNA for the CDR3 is TGTGCTAGTGGTTTGCCCGGGACAGGGTTTGAAGCTTTCTTT. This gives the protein CASGLPGTGFEAFF. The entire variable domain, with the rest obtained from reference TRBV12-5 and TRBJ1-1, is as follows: DARVTQTPRHKVTEMGQEVTMRCQPILGHNTVFWYRQTMMQGLELLAYFRNRAPLDDSGMPKDRFSAEMPDATLATLKIQPSEPRDSAVYFCASGLPGTGFEAFFGQGTRLTVV.